This T cell receptor beta chain is from a study of blood T cell repertoires in COVID-19. Study summary: COVID-19 samples, acute and convalescent, were from the United States, Italy and Spain. PBMCs, B-cell-depleted T cells, or T cells provided the cDNA or gDNA that made up the material.

CDR1 is ENHRY, CDR2 SYGVKD, per germline. This CDR3 comprises 14 residues. The J segment lost 5 bases and the V segment lost 10 bases, leaving 12 bases of the junction unmatched. Original processing methods: Reference gene primers were amplified, and this amplification served to estimate nucleated cell counts. Sequencing was performed with immunoSEQ multiplex PCR; in TCRdb, only in-frame clones are kept and a portion is missing. Clonal size and the V and J genes are those of that table, whereas D and trimming came from the DNA. The sample consists of 250,000 or so clones, 75% to 90% of them appearing once.

The sequence was collected from a man in his forties who had recovered from COVID-19. Material: PBMCs or T cells enriched from blood (not recorded which). The gene calls are TRBV10-3 and TRBJ2-7; 9 bases fit TRBD1. The CDR3 region is CATQTGTGSHEQYF. The CDR3 coding sequence is TGTGCCACCCAAACCGGGACAGGGAGCCACGAGCAGTACTTC.